This T cell receptor (beta chain) comes out of a study of CD8+CD57+ T cells in acquired aplastic anemia. Whole-study findings and limits: Sharing between patients and controls was observed for around 27 CD8+ CDR3 sequences.

Genomic DNA constituted the template upon which TCR beta VDJ and CDR3 profiling was performed. TCRdb called the reads again in MiXCR, with one record for every CDR3 protein. The sample holds roughly 200,000 distinct CDR3 sequences, 55% to 65% seen once. In regard to this clonotype: Its antigen is unidentified. One junction end does not reproduce the germline sequence, and a read error may be involved.

The CDR3 is 14 amino acids. Looked up from germline, CDR1 is LNHDA and CDR2 is SQIVND (reference sequence). Before being chosen for sequencing, patients had shown CD8+CD57+ cell expansion by flow cytometry. The sequencing input was sorted CD4+, CD8+, or CD8+CD57+ T cells (not recorded which) from PBMCs. This sequence was found in a human donor with aplastic anemia. This sequence joins TRBV19 and TRBJ2-3; D call uncertain. The CDR3 DNA reads TGTGCCAGTAGTATAAGCCACGCCACAGATACGCAGTACTTT. Translating gives CASSISHATDTQYF.